The 28 T cell receptor beta chains in this list originate from one sample, sequenced in a study of early T cells in non-severe SARS-CoV-2 infection. A single record per CDR3 protein comes from TCRdb applying MiXCR to the 5' RACE reads. The data contain some 61,000 distinct CDR3 sequences, 8% to 13% of them singletons. Sequencing was carried out using whole blood. The receptors were sampled from an adult who was a healthcare worker with PCR-confirmed SARS-CoV-2 infection or an uninfected control (not recorded which).

CDR3 sequence reads: CASSKGGPNQPQHF. CDR3 DNA: TGTGCCAGCAGTAAGGGGGGACCTAATCAGCCCCAGCATTTT. The chain uses TRBV28 and TRBJ1-5; D perhaps matches TRBD1 (6 bases). This CDR3 is 14 amino acids long. CDR1 MDHEN and CDR2 SYDVKM come from the germline V gene. Trimming left V 5 bases short and J 4 bases short, with 12 bases between. The variable domain in full, completed from reference TRBV28 and TRBJ1-5, reads DVKVTQSSRYLVKRTGEKVFLECVQDMDHENMFWYRQDPGLGLRLIYFSYDVKMKEKGDIPEGYSVSREKKERFSLILESASTNQTSMYLCASSKGGPNQPQHFGDGTRLSIL.

CDR3 protein: CASSPGGAYGYTF. CDR3 DNA: TGTGCCAGCAGTCCCGGGGGTGCTTATGGCTACACCTTC. The V gene is TRBV12-3 or TRBV12-4, the J gene TRBJ1-2; D is possibly TRBD1 (5 bases). There are 13 residues in the CDR3. Trimming cost V 5 bases and J 5 bases, with 12 bases left between them.

The rearrangement joins TRBV29-1 to TRBJ1-1; D unresolved. The V end was cut by 3 bases, the J end by 1 base, with 9 bases between. The CDR3 runs to 13 residues. From germline, CDR1 is SQVTM and CDR2 ANQGSEA. Here the CDR3 reads CSVEGRANTEAFF. In nucleotides, the CDR3 is TGCAGCGTTGAGGGTCGGGCGAACACTGAAGCTTTCTTT. Together with reference TRBV29-1 and TRBJ1-1, the CDR3 gives the full variable domain: SAVISQKPSRDICQRGTSLTIQCQVDSQVTMMFWYRQQPGQSLTLIATANQGSEATYESGFVIDKFPISRPNLTFSTLTVSNMSPEDSSIYLCSVEGRANTEAFFGQGTRLTVV.

This clonotype has at least ten counts. V gene TRBV5-1 combines with J gene TRBJ1-1; 9 positions match TRBD1. Looked up from germline, CDR1 is SGHRS and CDR2 is YFSETQ. The length of the CDR3 is 15 residues. Losses at the gene ends were 4 bases for V and 7 bases for J; bases not matched to a gene: 11. The CDR3 DNA is TGCGCCAGCAGCCTAATCGGGACAGGGCGGTTTGAAGCTTTCTTT. It yields the protein CASSLIGTGRFEAFF. Using reference TRBV5-1 and TRBJ1-1 for the parts outside the CDR3, the full variable domain is KAGVTQTPRYLIKTRGQQVTLSCSPISGHRSVSWYQQTPGQGLQFLFEYFSETQRNKGNFPGRFSGRQFSNSRSEMNVSTLELGDSALYLCASSLIGTGRFEAFFGQGTRLTVV.

This clonotype occurred many times. V usage is TRBV5-1 and J usage is TRBJ2-5; no firm D call. The V end lost 0 bases, the J end lost 1 base, and 7 bases lay between the germline ends. Germline V CDR1 and CDR2: SGHRS, YFSETQ. This CDR3 has 14 residues. In DNA form, the CDR3 reads TGCGCCAGCAGCTTGGACGGCTCCCAAGAGACCCAGTACTTC. Translation gives CASSLDGSQETQYF.

The sample holds a few counts of this clonotype. This rearrangement joins TRBV5-1 to TRBJ1-5; tentatively, D is TRBD1 (5 bases). Germline values: CDR1 SGHRS, CDR2 YFSETQ. The CDR3 covers 15 residues. V was trimmed by 4 bases and J by 8 bases, leaving 19 bases between them. This CDR3 is CASSPFGQGSEPQHF. In DNA form, the CDR3 reads TGCGCCAGCAGCCCCTTCGGGCAGGGATCCGAGCCCCAGCATTTT.

The chain recombines TRBV20-1 with TRBJ1-1; tentative D call: TRBD1 (5 bases). V lost 6 bases to trimming and J lost 1 base, with 12 bases between them. Germline loops: CDR1 DFQATT, CDR2 SNEGSKA (reference sequence). The length of the CDR3 is 13 residues. The CDR3 coding sequence is TGCAGTGCCCCACTGGGACCGAACACTGAAGCTTTCTTT. Protein sequence: CSAPLGPNTEAFF.

This clonotype showed up many times. V usage is TRBV7-6 and J usage is TRBJ2-2; the match to TRBD2 covers 8 bases. Germline V gene data show CDR1 as SGHVS and CDR2 as FNYEAQ. V lost 1 base to trimming and J lost 4 bases; unmatched junction nucleotides: 5. The CDR3 contains 16 residues. The CDR3 sequence is CASSLGIAGLTGELFF. The CDR3 bases are TGTGCCAGCAGCTTAGGGATAGCGGGACTCACCGGGGAGCTGTTTTTT.

This clonotype was counted a few times. The chain links TRBV5-1 to TRBJ2-5; D possibly matches TRBD1 or TRBD2 (5 bases each). The CDR3 spans 14 residues. The ends were cut back, 2 bases at V and 3 bases at J, with 11 bases in the middle. Germline V gene data show CDR1 as SGHRS and CDR2 as YFSETQ. CDR3 residues: CASSLGAGEETQYF. CDR3 nucleotides: TGCGCCAGCAGCTTAGGGGCCGGGGAAGAGACCCAGTACTTC.

This sequence joins TRBV5-1 and TRBJ2-1, with D hard to call. CDR1 and CDR2 from the germline V gene are SGHRS and YFSETQ. V gave up 0 bases and J gave up 1 base, with 5 bases separating them. This CDR3 region has 14 residues. This chain's CDR3 is CASSLVQSYNEQFF. The CDR3 DNA is TGCGCCAGCAGCTTGGTCCAGTCCTACAATGAGCAGTTCTTC.

At least ten counts were recorded for this clonotype. The rearrangement uses TRBV24-1 and TRBJ1-1, with 10 bases fitting TRBD1. Germline V gives CDR1 KGHDR, CDR2 SFDVKD. The V and J ends lost 9 bases and 3 bases, in that order; junction bases with no gene match: 15. The CDR3 runs to 17 residues. CDR3 DNA: TGTGCCACCGGGGATCGACAGGGGGCCAATGAGGACACTGAAGCTTTCTTT. It encodes CATGDRQGANEDTEAFF.

This clonotype was recorded at least ten times. CDR3 sequence reads: CASRRGAHQPQHF. The CDR3 coding sequence is TGTGCCAGCAGAAGGGGGGCCCATCAGCCCCAGCATTTT. The chain employs TRBV6-5 and TRBJ1-5; D perhaps matches TRBD1 (6 bases). The CDR3 loop spans 13 amino acids. V gave up 6 bases and J gave up 5 bases, with 11 bases separating them. Germline loops: CDR1 MNHEY, CDR2 SVGAGI.

In its sample, this clonotype was seen many times. This chain joins TRBV24-1 and TRBJ1-5; 8 bases align to TRBD1. The CDR3 has 14 residues. Looked up from germline, CDR1 is KGHDR and CDR2 is SFDVKD. With 7 bases clipped from V and 7 bases from J, the junction kept 8 bases outside the gene matches. The CDR3, as DNA: TGTGCCACCAGCCGGACAGGGATCGGCCAGCCCCAGCATTTT. Amino acid sequence: CATSRTGIGQPQHF.

Points on this clonotype: A read error may be the cause here, since a much bigger clone is one base away. In this CDR3 the conserved last residue, phenylalanine or tryptophan, is missing, so a read error is likely. The V gene is TRBV20-1, the J gene TRBJ2-1, with 11 bases identical to TRBD2. Trimming took 7 bases from V and 7 from J; bases not matched to a gene: 9. The CDR3 totals 14 residues. Germline-derived CDR1 and CDR2 are DFQATT and SNEGSKA (reference sequence). The CDR3 region has the DNA TGCAGTGTCATTAGCGGGGGGGCGTATAATGAGCAGTTCTCC. As protein: CSVISGGAYNEQFS.

The chain carries TRBV7-6 and TRBJ2-2; tentative D call: TRBD1 (5 bases). Trimming cost V 2 bases and J 0 bases, with 13 bases left between them. Per germline, CDR1 SGHVS and CDR2 FNYEAQ. This CDR3 contains 17 residues. The CDR3 here is CASSLYVGHSNTGELFF. The CDR3 bases are TGTGCCAGCAGCTTATACGTTGGACATTCGAACACCGGGGAGCTGTTTTTT.

This clonotype was observed a few times. The chain uses TRBV19 and TRBJ2-7, with TRBD1 identical over 8 bases. This CDR3 contains 13 residues. In germline, CDR1 is LNHDA, CDR2 SQIVND (reference sequence). Losses at the gene ends were 5 bases for V and 2 bases for J; bases not matched to a gene: 2. CDR3 coding DNA: TGTGCCAGTAGTGCGACAGGGGCCTACGAGCAGTACTTC. It translates to CASSATGAYEQYF.

This clonotype was detected a few times. The CDR3 loop is CASSYSAEDNEKLFF. CDR3 nucleotides: TGTGCCAGCAGTTATTCGGCAGAAGATAATGAAAAACTGTTTTTT. The chain links TRBV6-2 or TRBV6-3 to TRBJ1-4; D uncertain. The germline V gene encodes CDR1 MNHEY and CDR2 SVGEGT. The CDR3 runs 15 residues. The V end was cut by 3 bases, the J end by 4 bases, with 12 bases between.

This clonotype was picked up a small number of times. The chain links TRBV18 to TRBJ2-1, with D possibly TRBD1 on 6 matching bases. Per germline, CDR1 KGHSH and CDR2 LQKENI. The CDR3 runs 14 residues. V was shortened by 6 bases and J by 4 bases, with 13 bases between the two germline ends. The CDR3 bases are TGTGCCAGCTCTTCTTTACAGGGTTACAATGAGCAGTTCTTC. This codes for CASSSLQGYNEQFF.

This clonotype was counted at least ten times. V usage is TRBV4-2 and J usage is TRBJ2-1, with D uncertain. This CDR3 is 14 amino acids long. Looked up from germline, CDR1 is LGHNA and CDR2 is YNFKEQ. V dropped 2 bases and J dropped 6 bases, with 11 bases sitting between them. Written as DNA, the CDR3 is TGTGCCAGCAGCCAACACGGGCCCACCAATGAGCAGTTCTTC. This sequence encodes CASSQHGPTNEQFF.

The chain recombines TRBV24-1 with TRBJ2-3; D is unclear. V was shortened by 1 base and J by 0 bases, with 7 bases between the two germline ends. The germline V gene encodes CDR1 KGHDR and CDR2 SFDVKD. CDR3 length: 15 amino acids. CDR3 protein: CATSDFESSTDTQYF. CDR3 DNA: TGTGCCACCAGTGATTTTGAGAGTAGCACAGATACGCAGTATTTT.

This clonotype was recorded many times. V usage is TRBV11-3 and J usage is TRBJ2-3, with TRBD2 as a possible D gene (6 bases). Trimming cost V 5 bases and J 6 bases, with 9 bases left between them. The CDR3 length is 12 residues. CDR1 SGHNT and CDR2 YENEEA come from the germline V gene. The CDR3 loop is CASSRGWDTQYF. The CDR3 bases are TGTGCCAGCAGCCGGGGGTGGGATACGCAGTATTTT.

The chain couples TRBV7-6 to TRBJ2-1; 10 bases align to TRBD1. From germline, CDR1 is SGHVS and CDR2 FNYEAQ. The CDR3 contains 16 residues. The V segment lost 5 bases and the J segment 5 bases; nucleotides outside the gene matches: 9. In DNA form, the CDR3 reads TGTGCCAGCAGCCTAGGCGGACAGGGGGGTCACAATGAGCAGTTCTTC. Translating it yields CASSLGGQGGHNEQFF.

The rearrangement uses TRBV12-3 or TRBV12-4 and TRBJ2-2; TRBD1 or TRBD2 may be the D gene (5 bases each). The CDR3 loop spans 13 amino acids. V lost 5 bases and J 6 bases, leaving 10 bases between the germline ends. The DNA of the CDR3 is TGTGCCAGCAGTATTAGAGGGGCCGGGGAGCTGTTTTTT. It is translated as CASSIRGAGELFF.

This clonotype was picked up many times. The J gene is TRBJ2-1, the V gene TRBV11-2; D may be TRBD1 (6 bases). Germline V lookup: CDR1 SGHAT, CDR2 FQNNGV. V lost 5 bases and J lost 8, with 16 bases in between. CDR3 length equals 14 residues. CDR3 sequence: CASSTFGQGYEQFF. DNA for the CDR3: TGTGCCAGCAGCACATTCGGGCAGGGGTATGAGCAGTTCTTC.

This clonotype was counted between two and nine times. The chain joins TRBV11-2 to TRBJ2-1; possibly TRBD1 or TRBD2 for D (5 bases each). The CDR3 is made up of 18 amino acids. From germline, CDR1 is SGHAT and CDR2 FQNNGV. V lost 2 bases to trimming and J lost 7 bases, with 24 bases between them. CDR3 loop: CASSLSARGPDHGNEQFF. As DNA, the CDR3 is TGTGCCAGCAGCTTAAGCGCGAGGGGCCCGGACCACGGGAATGAGCAGTTCTTC.

The chain has TRBV5-1 and TRBJ2-2; 9 positions match TRBD2. V shed 4 bases and J 0 bases; nucleotides not matched to a gene: 10. The germline gives CDR1 SGHRS, CDR2 YFSETQ. The CDR3 totals 18 residues. The CDR3 is CASSLGFRGGANTGELFF. The CDR3, as DNA: TGCGCCAGCAGCCTCGGTTTTCGCGGGGGGGCGAACACCGGGGAGCTGTTTTTT.

This clonotype was seen repeatedly, ten times or more. Here the CDR3 DNA reads TGTGCCACCAGTGCTACTTTGGGCGGAGGGTATACGCAGTATTTT. Its protein is CATSATLGGGYTQYF. The rearrangement uses TRBV24-1 and TRBJ2-3; the D gene is possibly TRBD2 (6 bases). V was shortened by 5 bases and J by 7 bases, with 18 bases between the two germline ends. In germline, CDR1 is KGHDR, CDR2 SFDVKD. This CDR3 is built from 15 residues.

The chain is built from TRBV10-3 and TRBJ2-5; 7 nucleotides align to TRBD2. This CDR3 has 15 residues. The ends lost 3 bases at V and 4 bases at J; junction bases unmatched: 8. The germline V gene has CDR1 ENHRY and CDR2 SYGVKD. The DNA of the CDR3 is TGTGCCATCAGTGACAATTTTGGCGGGGGAGAGACCCAGTACTTC. This translates into CAISDNFGGGETQYF.